This entry lists 10 T cell receptor beta chains sequenced from one sample in a study of blood T cell repertoires in COVID-19. Sequenced by immunoSEQ multiplex PCR; TCRdb stores in-frame clones only, minus some. The table lists under 300,000 clones, around nine tenths of them singletons. The sequenced sample consisted of PBMCs or T cells enriched from blood (not recorded which). These receptors originate from a woman between 45 and 60 years old who had recovered from COVID-19.

The rearrangement joins TRBV4-1 to TRBJ1-5; TRBD1 aligns across 10 bases. Unmatched junction bases numbered 10, after V lost 2 bases and J lost 9 bases. The germline V gene encodes CDR1 MGHRA and CDR2 YSYEKL. This CDR3 is built from 16 residues. CDR3 residues: CASSQLPRTGGGPQHF. CDR3 in DNA: TGCGCCAGCAGCCAACTACCCAGGACAGGGGGAGGGCCCCAGCATTTT.

V and J are TRBV3-1 (or the pseudogene TRBV3-2) and TRBJ1-1; perhaps TRBD1 as D (5 bases). The germline V gene has CDR1 LGHDT and CDR2 YNNKEL (reference sequence). V shed 2 bases and J shed 9 bases, with 7 bases lying between them. CDR3 size: 11 residues. The CDR3 sequence is CASSQQGQAFF. DNA of the CDR3: TGTGCCAGCAGCCAACAGGGTCAAGCTTTCTTT.

V and J are TRBV6-5 and TRBJ2-3, with 8 bases matching TRBD2. The V gene end was trimmed by 7 bases and the J gene end by 0 bases; junction bases not matched to a gene: 6. This CDR3 is built from 15 residues. CDR1 MNHEY and CDR2 SVGAGI come from the germline V gene. The CDR3 sequence is CASTRLATSTDTQYF. CDR3 DNA: TGTGCCAGCACTAGACTAGCGACTAGCACAGATACGCAGTATTTT.

This clone has only one observation. The V call is TRBV5-1, the J call TRBJ2-1; the D gene is possibly TRBD2 (6 bases). Germline CDR1 is SGHRS and CDR2 is YFSETQ. V was shortened by 1 base and J by 5 bases, with 7 bases between the two germline ends. This CDR3 has 13 residues. The CDR3, as DNA: TGCGCCAGCAGCTTGACGGGGGACAATGAGCAGTTCTTC. This codes for CASSLTGDNEQFF.

The V and J genes are TRBV5-4 and TRBJ1-4; 7 nucleotides line up with TRBD1. CDR3 length equals 14 residues. The germline V gene encodes CDR1 SGHNT and CDR2 YYREEE (reference sequence). The V gene end was trimmed by 4 bases and the J gene end by 4 bases; junction bases not matched to a gene: 4. CDR3 bases: TGTGCCAGCAGCGGGGGACAGTATAATGAAAAACTGTTTTTT. Translating it yields CASSGGQYNEKLFF.

The rearrangement links TRBV27 to TRBJ1-2, with 8 bases that match TRBD1. CDR1 MNHEY and CDR2 SMNVEV come from the germline V gene (reference sequence). This CDR3 is built from 16 residues. With 5 bases clipped from V and 7 bases from J, the junction kept 15 bases outside the gene matches. The CDR3 sequence: CASSALSGGAWSGYTF. The DNA for the CDR3 is TGTGCCAGCAGTGCTCTCTCAGGGGGCGCTTGGTCTGGCTACACCTTC.

This clone was recorded only once. The chain recombines TRBV27 with TRBJ2-3, with 12 nucleotides matching TRBD2. After removal of 6 bases from V and 4 bases from J, the junction contained 11 bases not matched to a gene. This CDR3 region has 17 residues. In germline, CDR1 is MNHEY, CDR2 SMNVEV (reference sequence). In DNA, the CDR3 is TGTGCCAGCAGCTATACTAGCGGGAGGTTAATCGCAGATACGCAGTATTTT. Translated, it gives CASSYTSGRLIADTQYF.

The V call is TRBV3-1 (or the pseudogene TRBV3-2), the J call TRBJ1-1; possibly TRBD1 for D (6 bases). Deletions cut 3 bases from V and 5 bases from J, with 22 bases between. From germline, CDR1 is LGHDT and CDR2 YNNKEL (reference sequence). The CDR3 sequence is 17 residues long. The DNA of the CDR3 is TGTGCCAGCAGCCACATTGGACAGTTTGGTATGGAGACTGAAGCTTTCTTT. It encodes CASSHIGQFGMETEAFF.

J is TRBJ2-3 and V is TRBV4-2, with 11 bases aligning to TRBD2. This CDR3 is 16 amino acids long. V lost 4 bases and J lost 6; bases outside the gene matches: 9. Germline V CDR1 and CDR2: LGHNA, YNFKEQ. The CDR3 sequence: CASSPLAGGGEDTQYF. In DNA, the CDR3 is TGTGCCAGCAGCCCTCTAGCGGGAGGTGGAGAGGATACGCAGTATTTT.

This clone was recorded a few times. The chain is built from TRBV7-9 and TRBJ1-1; D is uncertain. Germline CDR1 SEHNR, CDR2 FQNEAQ (reference sequence). CDR3 size: 12 residues. The V end was cut by 4 bases, the J end by 8 bases, with 11 bases between. For the CDR3, the DNA is TGTGCCAGCAGCTCTACTCCGGGGGAAGCTTTCTTT. Its translation is CASSSTPGEAFF.